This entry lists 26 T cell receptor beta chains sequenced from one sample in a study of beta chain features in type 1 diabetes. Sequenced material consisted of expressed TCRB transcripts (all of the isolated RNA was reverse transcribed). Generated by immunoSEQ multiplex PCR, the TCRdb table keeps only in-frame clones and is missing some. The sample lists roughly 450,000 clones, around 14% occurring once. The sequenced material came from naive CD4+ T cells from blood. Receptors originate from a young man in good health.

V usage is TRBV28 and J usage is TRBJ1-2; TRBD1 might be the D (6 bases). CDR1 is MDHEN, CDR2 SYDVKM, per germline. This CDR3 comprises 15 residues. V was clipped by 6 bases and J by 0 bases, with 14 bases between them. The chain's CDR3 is CASRVGQLANYGYTF. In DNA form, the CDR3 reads TGTGCCAGCAGGGTCGGACAGCTCGCTAACTATGGCTACACCTTC.

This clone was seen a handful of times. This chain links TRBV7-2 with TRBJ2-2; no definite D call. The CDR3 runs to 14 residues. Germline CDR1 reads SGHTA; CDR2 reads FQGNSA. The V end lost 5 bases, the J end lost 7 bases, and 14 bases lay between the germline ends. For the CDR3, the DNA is TGTGCCAGCAGCCGCCCCCAACGGATCGGGGAGCTGTTTTTT. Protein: CASSRPQRIGELFF.

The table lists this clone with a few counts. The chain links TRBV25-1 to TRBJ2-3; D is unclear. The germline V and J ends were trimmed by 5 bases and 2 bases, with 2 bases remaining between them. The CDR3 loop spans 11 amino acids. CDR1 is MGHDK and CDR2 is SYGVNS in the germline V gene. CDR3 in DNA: TGTGCCAGCAGTACCACAGATACGCAGTATTTT. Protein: CASSTTDTQYF.

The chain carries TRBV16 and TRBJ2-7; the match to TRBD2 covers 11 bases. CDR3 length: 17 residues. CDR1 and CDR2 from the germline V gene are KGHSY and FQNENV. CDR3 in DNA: TGTGCCAGCAGCCATCTAGCGGGAGGCCTCCCCTCCCACGAGCAGTACGTC. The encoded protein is CASSHLAGGLPSHEQYV.

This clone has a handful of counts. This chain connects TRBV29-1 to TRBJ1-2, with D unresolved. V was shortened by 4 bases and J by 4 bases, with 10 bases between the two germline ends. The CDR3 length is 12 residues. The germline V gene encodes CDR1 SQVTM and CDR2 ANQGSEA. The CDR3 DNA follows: TGCAGCGTTGTGTCCCCCCCCTATGGCTACACCTTC. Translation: CSVVSPPYGYTF.

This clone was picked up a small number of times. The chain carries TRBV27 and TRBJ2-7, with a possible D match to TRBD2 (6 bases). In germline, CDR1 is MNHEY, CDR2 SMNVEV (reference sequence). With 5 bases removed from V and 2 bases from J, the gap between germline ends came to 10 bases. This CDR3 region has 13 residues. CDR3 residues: CASSRAGAYEQYF. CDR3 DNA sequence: TGTGCCAGCAGTCGAGCGGGTGCCTACGAGCAGTACTTC.

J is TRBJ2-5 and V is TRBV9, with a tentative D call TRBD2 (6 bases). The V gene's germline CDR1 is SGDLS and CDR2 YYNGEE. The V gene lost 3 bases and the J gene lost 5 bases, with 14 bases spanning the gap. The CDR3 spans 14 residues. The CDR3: CASSANGGGETQYF. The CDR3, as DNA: TGTGCCAGCAGCGCAAACGGCGGAGGGGAGACCCAGTACTTC.

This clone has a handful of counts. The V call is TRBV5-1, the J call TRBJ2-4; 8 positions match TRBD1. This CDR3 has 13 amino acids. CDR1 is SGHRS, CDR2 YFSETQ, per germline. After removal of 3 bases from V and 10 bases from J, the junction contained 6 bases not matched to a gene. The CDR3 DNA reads TGCGCCAGCAGCTCGGGGACAGGTAGTATTCAGTACTTC. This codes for CASSSGTGSIQYF.

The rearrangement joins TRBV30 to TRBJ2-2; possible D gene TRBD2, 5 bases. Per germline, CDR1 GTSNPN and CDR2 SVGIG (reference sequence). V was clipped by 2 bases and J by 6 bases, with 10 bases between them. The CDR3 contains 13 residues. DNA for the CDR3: TGTGCCTGGAGTACACGAGCGGCCGGGGAGCTGTTTTTT. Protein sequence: CAWSTRAAGELFF.

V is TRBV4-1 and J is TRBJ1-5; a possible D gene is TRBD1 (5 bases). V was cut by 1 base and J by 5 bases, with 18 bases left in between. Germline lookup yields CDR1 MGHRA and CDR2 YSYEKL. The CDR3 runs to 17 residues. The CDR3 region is CASSQVIGTAWDQPQHF. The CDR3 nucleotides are TGCGCCAGCAGCCAAGTAATCGGGACGGCCTGGGATCAGCCCCAGCATTTT.

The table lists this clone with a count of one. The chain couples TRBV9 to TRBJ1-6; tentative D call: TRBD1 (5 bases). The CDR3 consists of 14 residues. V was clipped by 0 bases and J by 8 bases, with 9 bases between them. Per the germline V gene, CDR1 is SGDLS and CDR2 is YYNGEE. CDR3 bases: TGTGCCAGCAGCGTAGCAGGGTGGGATTCACCCCTCCACTTT. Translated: CASSVAGWDSPLHF.

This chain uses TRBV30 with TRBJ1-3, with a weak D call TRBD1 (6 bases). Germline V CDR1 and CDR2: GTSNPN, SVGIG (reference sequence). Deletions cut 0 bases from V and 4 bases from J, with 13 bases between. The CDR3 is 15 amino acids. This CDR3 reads CAWSVSGAWGNTIYF. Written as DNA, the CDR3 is TGTGCCTGGAGTGTATCGGGGGCATGGGGAAACACCATATATTTT.

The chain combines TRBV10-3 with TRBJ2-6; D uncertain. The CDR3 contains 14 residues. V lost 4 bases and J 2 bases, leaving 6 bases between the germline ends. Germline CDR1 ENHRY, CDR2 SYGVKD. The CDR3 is CAISAGAGANVLTF. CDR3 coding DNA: TGTGCCATCAGTGCAGGAGCTGGGGCCAACGTCCTGACTTTC.

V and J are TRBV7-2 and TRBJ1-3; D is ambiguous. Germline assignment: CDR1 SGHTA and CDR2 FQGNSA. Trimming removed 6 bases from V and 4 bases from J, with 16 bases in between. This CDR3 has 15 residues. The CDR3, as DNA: TGTGCCAGCAGGCTCTCATGGGTGTTGGGAAACACCATATATTTT. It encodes CASRLSWVLGNTIYF.

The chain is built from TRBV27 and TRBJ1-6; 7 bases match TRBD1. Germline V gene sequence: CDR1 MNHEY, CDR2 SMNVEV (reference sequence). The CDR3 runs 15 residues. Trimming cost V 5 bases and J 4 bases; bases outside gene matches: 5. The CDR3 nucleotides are TGTGCCAGCAGTACCCGACAGGGATATAATTCACCCCTCCACTTT. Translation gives CASSTRQGYNSPLHF.

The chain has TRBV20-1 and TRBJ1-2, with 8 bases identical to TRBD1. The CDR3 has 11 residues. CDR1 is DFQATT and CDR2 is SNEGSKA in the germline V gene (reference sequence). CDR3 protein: CSPSGGGSLTF. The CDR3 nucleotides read TGCAGCCCATCAGGGGGCGGGTCTCTCACCTTC.

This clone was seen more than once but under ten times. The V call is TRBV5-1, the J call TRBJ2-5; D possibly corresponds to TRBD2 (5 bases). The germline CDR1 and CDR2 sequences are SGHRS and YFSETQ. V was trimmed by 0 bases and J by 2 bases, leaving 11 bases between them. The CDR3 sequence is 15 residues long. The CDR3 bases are TGCGCCAGCAGCTTGGGAGCTAGCTATCAAGAGACCCAGTACTTC. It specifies CASSLGASYQETQYF.

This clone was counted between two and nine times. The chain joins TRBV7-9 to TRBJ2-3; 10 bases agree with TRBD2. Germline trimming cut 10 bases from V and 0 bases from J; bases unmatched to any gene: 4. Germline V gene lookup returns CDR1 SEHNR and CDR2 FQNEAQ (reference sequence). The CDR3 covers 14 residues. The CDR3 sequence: CATQLAGSTDTQYF. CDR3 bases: TGTGCCACCCAACTAGCGGGGAGCACAGATACGCAGTATTTT. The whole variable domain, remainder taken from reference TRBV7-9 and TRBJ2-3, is DTGVSQNPRHKITKRGQNVTFRCDPISEHNRLYWYRQTLGQGPEFLTYFQNEAQLEKSRLLSDRFSAERPKGSFSTLEIQRTEQGDSAMYLCATQLAGSTDTQYFGPGTRLTVL.

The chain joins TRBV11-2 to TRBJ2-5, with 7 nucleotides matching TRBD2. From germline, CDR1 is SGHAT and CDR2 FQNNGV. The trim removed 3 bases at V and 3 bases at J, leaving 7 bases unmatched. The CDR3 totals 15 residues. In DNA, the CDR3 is TGTGCCAGCAGCTTTGGAGGACTAGATGAAGAGACCCAGTACTTC. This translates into CASSFGGLDEETQYF. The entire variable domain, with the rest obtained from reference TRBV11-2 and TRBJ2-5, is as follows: EAGVAQSPRYKIIEKRQSVAFWCNPISGHATLYWYQQILGQGPKLLIQFQNNGVVDDSQLPKDRFSAERLKGVDSTLKIQPAKLEDSAVYLCASSFGGLDEETQYFGPGTRLLVL.

The CDR3 spells CASSLGLAGPQETQYF. In DNA form, the CDR3 reads TGTGCCAGCAGCCTCGGACTAGCGGGTCCACAAGAGACCCAGTACTTC. The chain couples TRBV7-7 to TRBJ2-5; 11 positions match TRBD2. The germline V gene encodes CDR1 SSHAT and CDR2 FNYEAQ (reference sequence). CDR3 length: 16 residues. V lost 5 bases, J lost 2 bases, and 7 bases stayed unmatched.

In nucleotides, the CDR3 is TGTGCCTGGAGTCTAAGGGAGAGCGAGCAGTACGTC. Protein: CAWSLRESEQYV. The chain couples TRBV30 to TRBJ2-7; tentative D call: TRBD2 (5 bases). V was shortened by 2 bases and J by 6 bases, with 11 bases between the two germline ends. Germline assignment: CDR1 GTSNPN and CDR2 SVGIG (reference sequence). This CDR3 has 12 residues.

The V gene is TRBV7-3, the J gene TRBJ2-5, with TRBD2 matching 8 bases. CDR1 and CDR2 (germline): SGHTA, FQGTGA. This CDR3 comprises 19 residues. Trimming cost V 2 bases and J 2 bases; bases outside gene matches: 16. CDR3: CASSLFGASPAGAQETQYF. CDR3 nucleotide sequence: TGTGCCAGCAGCTTATTTGGGGCGTCACCAGCGGGAGCTCAAGAGACCCAGTACTTC.

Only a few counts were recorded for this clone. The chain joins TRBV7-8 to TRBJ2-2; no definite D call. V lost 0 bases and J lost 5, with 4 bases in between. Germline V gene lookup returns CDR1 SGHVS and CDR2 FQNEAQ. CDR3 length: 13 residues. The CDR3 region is CASSLAGTGELFF. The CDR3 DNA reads TGTGCCAGCAGCTTAGCGGGGACCGGGGAGCTGTTTTTT.

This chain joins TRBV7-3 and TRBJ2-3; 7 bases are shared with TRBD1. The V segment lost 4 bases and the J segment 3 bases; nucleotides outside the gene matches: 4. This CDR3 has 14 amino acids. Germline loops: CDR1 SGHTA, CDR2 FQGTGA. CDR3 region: CASSWGQSTDTQYF. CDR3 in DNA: TGTGCCAGCAGCTGGGGACAGTCTACAGATACGCAGTATTTT. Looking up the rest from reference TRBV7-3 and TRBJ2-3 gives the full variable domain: GAGVSQTPSNKVTEKGKYVELRCDPISGHTALYWYRQSLGQGPEFLIYFQGTGAADDSGLPNDRFFAVRPEGSVSTLKIQRTERGDSAVYLCASSWGQSTDTQYFGPGTRLTVL.

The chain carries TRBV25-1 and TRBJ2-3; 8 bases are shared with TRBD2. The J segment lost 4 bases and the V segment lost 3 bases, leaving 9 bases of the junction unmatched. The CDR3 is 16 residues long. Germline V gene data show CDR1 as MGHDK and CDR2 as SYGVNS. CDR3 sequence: CASSDGGGGHSDTQYF. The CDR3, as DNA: TGTGCCAGCAGTGACGGCGGCGGGGGGCACTCAGATACGCAGTATTTT.

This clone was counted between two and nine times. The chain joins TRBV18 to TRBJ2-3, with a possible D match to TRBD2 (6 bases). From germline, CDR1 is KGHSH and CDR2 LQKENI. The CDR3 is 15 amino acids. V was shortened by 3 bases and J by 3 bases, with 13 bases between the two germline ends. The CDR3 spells CASSPAGPGTDTQYF. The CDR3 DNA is TGTGCCAGCTCACCCGCGGGGCCAGGAACAGATACGCAGTATTTT.